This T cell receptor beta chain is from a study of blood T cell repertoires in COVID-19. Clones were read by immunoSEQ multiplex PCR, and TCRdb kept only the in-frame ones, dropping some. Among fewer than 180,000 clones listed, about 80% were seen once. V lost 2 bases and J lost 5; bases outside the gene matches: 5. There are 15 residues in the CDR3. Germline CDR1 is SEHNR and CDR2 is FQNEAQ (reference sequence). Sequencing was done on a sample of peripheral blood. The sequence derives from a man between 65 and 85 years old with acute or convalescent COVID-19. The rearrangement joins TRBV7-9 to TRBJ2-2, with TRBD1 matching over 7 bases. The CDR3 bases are TGTGCCAGCAGCTTAAGACAGGGCGGGACCGGGGAGCTGTTTTTT. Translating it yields CASSLRQGGTGELFF. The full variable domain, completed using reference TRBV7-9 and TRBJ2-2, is DTGVSQNPRHKITKRGQNVTFRCDPISEHNRLYWYRQTLGQGPEFLTYFQNEAQLEKSRLLSDRFSAERPKGSFSTLEIQRTEQGDSAMYLCASSLRQGGTGELFFGEGSRLTVL.